The clone carrying this T cell receptor (beta chain) has just a few counts. The data stem from a study of response to subunit inactivated influenza vaccine. Trimming took 6 bases from V and 6 from J, leaving 15 bases between them. Germline loops: CDR1 ENHRY, CDR2 SYGVKD. This CDR3 contains 13 residues. MiXCR, applied by TCRdb to the RT-PCR reads, yields one record per CDR3 protein. The table has hundreds of thousands of distinct CDR3 sequences, approximately 13% seen once. This sequence originates from a man between 45 and 60 years old who received an inactivated influenza vaccine. The V gene is TRBV10-3, the J gene TRBJ2-7; no definite D call. Specimen: PBMCs from blood, collected less than 15 days before vaccination. The CDR3 nucleotides read TGTGCCATCAGATTAGAACCGATGGCCGAGCAGTACTTC. Translated, it gives CAIRLEPMAEQYF.